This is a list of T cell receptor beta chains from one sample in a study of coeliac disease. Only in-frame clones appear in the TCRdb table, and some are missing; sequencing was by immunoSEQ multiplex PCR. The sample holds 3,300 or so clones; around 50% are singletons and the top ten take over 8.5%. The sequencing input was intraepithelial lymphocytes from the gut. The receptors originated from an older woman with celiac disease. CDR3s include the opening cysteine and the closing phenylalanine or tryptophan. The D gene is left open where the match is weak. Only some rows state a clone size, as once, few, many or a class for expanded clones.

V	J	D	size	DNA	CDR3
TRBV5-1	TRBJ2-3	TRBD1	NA	TGCGCCAGCAGCCGACCCCGGGACAGGGAGATTCACGATACGCAGTATTTT	CASSRPRDREIHDTQYF
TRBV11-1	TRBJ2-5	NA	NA	TGTGCCAGCGGCTTAGTTAATAGCCAAGAGACCCAGTACTTC	CASGLVNSQETQYF
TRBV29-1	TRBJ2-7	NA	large	TGCAGCGTTGAAGATCGGGGGGCCAGGACCTACGAGCAGTACTTC	CSVEDRGARTYEQYF
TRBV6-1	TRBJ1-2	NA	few	TGTGCCAGCAGTGAAGGGACAAACTATGGCTACACCTTC	CASSEGTNYGYTF
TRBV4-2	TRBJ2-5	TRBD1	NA	TGTGCCAGCAGCCAAGGAGACAGGGGTCAAGAGACCCAGTACTTC	CASSQGDRGQETQYF
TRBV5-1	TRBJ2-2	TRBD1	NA	TGCGCCAGCAGCTTGGAAGGGACAGGGGGCGCCGGCACCGGGGAGCTGTTTTTT	CASSLEGTGGAGTGELFF
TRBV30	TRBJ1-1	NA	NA	TGTGCCTGGAGTCAGGTCACTGAAGCTTTCTTT	CAWSQVTEAFF
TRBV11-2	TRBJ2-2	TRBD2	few	TGTGCCAGCAGCTTAGAAGTTGGAGAACTAGCGGGTGTAACCGGGGAGCTGTTTTTT	CASSLEVGELAGVTGELFF
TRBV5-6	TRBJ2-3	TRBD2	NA	TGTGCCAGCAGCCCAGGACTAGGACCAGATACGCAGTATTTT	CASSPGLGPDTQYF
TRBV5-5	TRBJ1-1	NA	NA	TGTGCCAGCAGCTTGACGGTTGGCACTGAAGCTTTCTTT	CASSLTVGTEAFF
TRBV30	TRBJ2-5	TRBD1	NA	TGTGCCTGGAGGGGCCTCAGGGGGTTGCGTGAGACCCAGTACTTC	CAWRGLRGLRETQYF
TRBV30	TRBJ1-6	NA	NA	TGTGCCTCGAGTACGGCCGGGGGGTCACCCCTCCACTTT	CASSTAGGSPLHF
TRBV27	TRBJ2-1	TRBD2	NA	TGTGCCAGCAGTTTTAGGGCTAGCGGGGACAATGAGCAGTTCTTC	CASSFRASGDNEQFF
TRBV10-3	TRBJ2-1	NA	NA	TGTGCCATCAGTGACGGGGTCTCCTACAATGAGCAGTTCTTC	CAISDGVSYNEQFF
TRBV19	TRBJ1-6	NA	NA	TGTGCCAGTACCCTGATGACAGCATATAATTCACCCCTCCACTTT	CASTLMTAYNSPLHF
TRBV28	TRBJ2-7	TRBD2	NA	TGTGCCAGCAGTTTTGTATGGGGCGGGGGGGCCAGGTACGAGCAGTACTTC	CASSFVWGGGARYEQYF
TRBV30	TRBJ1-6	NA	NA	TGTGCCTGGAGTGGGACGGGGAGCTCCTATAATTCACCCCTCCACTTT	CAWSGTGSSYNSPLHF
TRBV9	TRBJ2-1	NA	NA	TGTGCCAGCAGCGCTCGCGGGCTTTGGAATGAGCAGTTCTTC	CASSARGLWNEQFF
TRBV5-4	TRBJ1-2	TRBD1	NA	TGTGCCAGCAGACCTGGGACAGGGGGTGCATATGGCTACACCTTC	CASRPGTGGAYGYTF
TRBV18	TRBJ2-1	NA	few	TGTGCCAGCTCACCACCACTAGGAATCTACAATGAGCAGTTCTTC	CASSPPLGIYNEQFF
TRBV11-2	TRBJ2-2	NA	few	TGTGCCAGCCTCTCTTCCGGGGAGCTGTTTTTT	CASLSSGELFF
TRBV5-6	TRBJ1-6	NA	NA	TGTGCCAGCAGAGGGACTGAGAATTCACCCCTCCACTTT	CASRGTENSPLHF
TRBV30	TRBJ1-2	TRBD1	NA	TGTGCCTGGACACGGACAGGCGGGTACACCTTC	CAWTRTGGYTF
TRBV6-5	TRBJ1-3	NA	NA	TGTGCCAGCAGGCCCAGAAATGCGGACACCATATATTTT	CASRPRNADTIYF
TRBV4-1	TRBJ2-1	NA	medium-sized	TGCGCCAGCAGCCAAGAACCCGGTTTGCATGAGCAGTTCTTC	CASSQEPGLHEQFF
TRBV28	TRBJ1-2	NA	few	TGTGCCAGCAGCTGTCCGGAAAGGGAGGACGACACCTTC	CASSCPEREDDTF
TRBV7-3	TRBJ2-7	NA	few	TGTGCCAGCAGCCCCGGGACCTACGAGCAGTACTTC	CASSPGTYEQYF
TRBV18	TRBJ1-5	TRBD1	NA	TGTGCCAGCTCACCTTGGGGCAGGGGGCTGGGGAATCAGCCCCAGCATTTT	CASSPWGRGLGNQPQHF
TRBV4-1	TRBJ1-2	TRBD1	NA	TGCGCCAGCAGTACCAGGGGGGATAATGGCTACACCTTC	CASSTRGDNGYTF
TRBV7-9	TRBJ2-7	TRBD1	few	TGCGCCAGCAGCCAAGGCGTGGGCCAGGGGGCCGTCGACGAGCAGTACTTC	CASSQGVGQGAVDEQYF
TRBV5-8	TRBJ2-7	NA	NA	TGTGCCAGCAGCTTCAGGGGCTCCTACGAGCAGTACTTC	CASSFRGSYEQYF
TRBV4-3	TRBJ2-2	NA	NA	TGCGCCAGCAGCCCCTTGACAGGGAACACCGGGGAGCTGTTTTTT	CASSPLTGNTGELFF